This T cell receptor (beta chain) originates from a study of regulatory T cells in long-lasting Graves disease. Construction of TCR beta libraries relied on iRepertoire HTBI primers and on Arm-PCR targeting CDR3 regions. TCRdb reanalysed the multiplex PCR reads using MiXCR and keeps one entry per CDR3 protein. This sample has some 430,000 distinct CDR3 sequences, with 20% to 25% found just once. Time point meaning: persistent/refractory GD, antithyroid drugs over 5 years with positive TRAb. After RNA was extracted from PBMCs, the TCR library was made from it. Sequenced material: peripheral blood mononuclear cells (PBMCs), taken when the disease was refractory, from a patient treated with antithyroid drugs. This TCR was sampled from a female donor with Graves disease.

Here the CDR3 reads CATRPSSYNEQFF. Written as DNA, the CDR3 is TGTGCCACGCGTCCGAGCTCCTACAATGAGCAGTTCTTC. The rearrangement links TRBV15 to TRBJ2-1; D ambiguous. The CDR3 is 13 residues long. Germline V CDR1 and CDR2: LNHNV, YYDKDF (reference sequence). V gave up 9 bases and J gave up 0 bases, with 9 bases separating them.